This T cell receptor (beta chain) was profiled in a study of read filtering for tumor transcriptome and immune sequencing. Many counts were recorded for this clonotype. From about 400 ng of RNA, a library with molecular barcoded alpha/delta and beta/gamma adaptors was made. TCRdb re-called the reads through MiXCR, storing one row per CDR3 protein. In the table there are over 20,000 distinct CDR3 sequences, roughly an eighth of which are singletons. The germline gives CDR1 KGHDR, CDR2 SFDVKD. J lost 3 bases, V lost 9 bases, and 10 bases had no gene match. This CDR3 has 15 residues. Sequences were obtained from a population of CD138-negative cells sorted from bone marrow. The rearrangement uses TRBV24-1 and TRBJ2-1; 7 bases align to TRBD2. The sequence was obtained from a donor at least 40 years old with multiple myeloma. CDR3 loop: CATQPGEGRYNEQFF. CDR3 nucleotide sequence: TGTGCCACCCAGCCGGGGGAGGGACGCTACAATGAGCAGTTCTTC.